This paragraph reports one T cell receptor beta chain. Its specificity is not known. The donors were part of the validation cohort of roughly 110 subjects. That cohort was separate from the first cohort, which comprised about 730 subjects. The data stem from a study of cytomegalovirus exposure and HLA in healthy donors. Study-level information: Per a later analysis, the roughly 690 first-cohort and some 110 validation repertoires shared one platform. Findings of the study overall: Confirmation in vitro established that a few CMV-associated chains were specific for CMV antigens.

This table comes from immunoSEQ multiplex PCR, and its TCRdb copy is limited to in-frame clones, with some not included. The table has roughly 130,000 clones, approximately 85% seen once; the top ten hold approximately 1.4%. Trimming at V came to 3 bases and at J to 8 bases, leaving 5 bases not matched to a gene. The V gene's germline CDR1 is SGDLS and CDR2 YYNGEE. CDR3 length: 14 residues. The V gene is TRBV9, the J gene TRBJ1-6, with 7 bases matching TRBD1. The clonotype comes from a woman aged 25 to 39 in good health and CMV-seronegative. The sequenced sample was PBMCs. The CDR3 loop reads CASSAQGSDSPLHF. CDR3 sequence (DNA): TGTGCCAGCAGCGCACAGGGGAGTGATTCACCCCTCCACTTT.